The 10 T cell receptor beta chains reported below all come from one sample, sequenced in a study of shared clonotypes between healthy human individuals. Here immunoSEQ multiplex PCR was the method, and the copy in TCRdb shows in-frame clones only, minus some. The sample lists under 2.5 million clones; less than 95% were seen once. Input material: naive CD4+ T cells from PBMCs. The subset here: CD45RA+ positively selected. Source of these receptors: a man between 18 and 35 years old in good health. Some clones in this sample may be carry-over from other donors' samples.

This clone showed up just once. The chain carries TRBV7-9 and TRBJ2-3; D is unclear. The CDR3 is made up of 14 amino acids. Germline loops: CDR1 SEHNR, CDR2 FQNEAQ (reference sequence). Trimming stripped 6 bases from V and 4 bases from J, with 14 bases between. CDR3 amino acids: CASRRDGGSDTQYF. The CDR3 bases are TGTGCCAGCAGGAGAGACGGCGGATCAGATACGCAGTATTTT.

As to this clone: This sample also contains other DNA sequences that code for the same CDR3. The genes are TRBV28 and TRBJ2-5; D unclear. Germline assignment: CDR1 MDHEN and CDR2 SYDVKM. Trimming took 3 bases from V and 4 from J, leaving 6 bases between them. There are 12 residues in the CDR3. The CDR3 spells CASSFLRETQYF. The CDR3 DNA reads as TGTGCCAGCAGTTTTCTCAGAGAGACCCAGTACTTC.

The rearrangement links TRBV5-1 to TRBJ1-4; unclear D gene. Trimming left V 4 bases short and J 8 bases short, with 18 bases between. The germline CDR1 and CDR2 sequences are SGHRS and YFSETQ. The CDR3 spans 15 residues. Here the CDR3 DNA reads TGCGCCAGCAGCATTATTACCGGGAACGTGGAAAAACTGTTTTTT. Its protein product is CASSIITGNVEKLFF. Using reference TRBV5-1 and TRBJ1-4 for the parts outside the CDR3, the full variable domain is KAGVTQTPRYLIKTRGQQVTLSCSPISGHRSVSWYQQTPGQGLQFLFEYFSETQRNKGNFPGRFSGRQFSNSRSEMNVSTLELGDSALYLCASSIITGNVEKLFFGSGTQLSVL.

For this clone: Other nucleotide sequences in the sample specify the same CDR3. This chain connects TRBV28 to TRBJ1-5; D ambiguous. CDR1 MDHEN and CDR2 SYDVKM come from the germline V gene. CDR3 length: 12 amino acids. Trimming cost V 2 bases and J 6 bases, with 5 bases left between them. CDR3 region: CASSLDIQPQHF. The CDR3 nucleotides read TGTGCCAGCAGTTTAGACATTCAGCCCCAGCATTTT. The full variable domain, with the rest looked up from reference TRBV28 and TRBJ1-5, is DVKVTQSSRYLVKRTGEKVFLECVQDMDHENMFWYRQDPGLGLRLIYFSYDVKMKEKGDIPEGYSVSREKKERFSLILESASTNQTSMYLCASSLDIQPQHFGDGTRLSIL.

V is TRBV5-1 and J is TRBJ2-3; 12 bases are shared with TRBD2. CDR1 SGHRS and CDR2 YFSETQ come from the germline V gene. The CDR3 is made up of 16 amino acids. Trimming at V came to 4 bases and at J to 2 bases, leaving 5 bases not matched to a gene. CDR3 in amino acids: CASSRLAGVDTDTQYF. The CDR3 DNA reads TGCGCCAGCAGCAGACTAGCGGGGGTAGACACAGATACGCAGTATTTT.

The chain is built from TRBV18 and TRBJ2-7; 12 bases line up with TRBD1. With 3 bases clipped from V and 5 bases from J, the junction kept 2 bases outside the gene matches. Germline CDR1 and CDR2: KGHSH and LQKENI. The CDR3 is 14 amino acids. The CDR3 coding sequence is TGTGCCAGCTCACCCGGGACAGGGGGCAACGAGCAGTACTTC. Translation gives CASSPGTGGNEQYF.

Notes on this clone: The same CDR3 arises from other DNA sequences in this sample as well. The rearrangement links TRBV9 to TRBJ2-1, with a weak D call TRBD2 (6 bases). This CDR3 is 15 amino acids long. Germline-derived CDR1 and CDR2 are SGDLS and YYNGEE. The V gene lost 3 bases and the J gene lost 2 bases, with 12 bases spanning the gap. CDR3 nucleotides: TGTGCCAGCAGCGCTGGGACTTCCCCCTACAATGAGCAGTTCTTC. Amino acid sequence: CASSAGTSPYNEQFF. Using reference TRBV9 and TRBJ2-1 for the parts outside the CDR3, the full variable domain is DSGVTQTPKHLITATGQRVTLRCSPRSGDLSVYWYQQSLDQGLQFLIQYYNGEERAKGNILERFSAQQFPDLHSELNLSSLELGDSALYFCASSAGTSPYNEQFFGPGTRLTVL.

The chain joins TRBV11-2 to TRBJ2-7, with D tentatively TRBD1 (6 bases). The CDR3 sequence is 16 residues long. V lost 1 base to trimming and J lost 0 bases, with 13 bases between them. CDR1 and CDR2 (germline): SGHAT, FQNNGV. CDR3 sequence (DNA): TGTGCCAGCAGCTTAGGATTCACAGGGTCCTCCTACGAGCAGTACTTC. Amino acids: CASSLGFTGSSYEQYF.

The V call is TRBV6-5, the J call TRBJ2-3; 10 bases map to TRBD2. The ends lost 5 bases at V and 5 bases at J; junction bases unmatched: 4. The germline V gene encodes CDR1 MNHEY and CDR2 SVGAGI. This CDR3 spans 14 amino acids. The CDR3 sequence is CASSNLAGEDTQYF. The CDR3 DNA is TGTGCCAGCAGTAACCTAGCGGGAGAAGATACGCAGTATTTT.

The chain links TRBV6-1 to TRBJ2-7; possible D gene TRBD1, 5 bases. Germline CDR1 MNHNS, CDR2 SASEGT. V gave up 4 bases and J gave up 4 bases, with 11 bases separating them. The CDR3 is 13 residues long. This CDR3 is CASSGRQGYEQYF. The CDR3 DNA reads TGTGCCAGCAGTGGCCGGCAGGGTTACGAGCAGTACTTC.